This entry lists 23 T cell receptor beta chains sequenced from one sample in a study of T cell responses to AZD1222 COVID-19 vaccine. The assay was immunoSEQ multiplex PCR, and TCRdb's table has in-frame clones only and misses some. This table holds roughly 100,000 clones, roughly 90% found once. The source was peripheral blood, collected on day 0 of AZD1222 vaccination. Receptors originate from an adult in good health.

The gene calls are TRBV6-1 and TRBJ1-1; D possibly corresponds to TRBD1 (5 bases). The length of the CDR3 is 15 residues. Trimming took off 3 bases at V and 5 bases at J, with 16 bases between the two ends. Germline assignment: CDR1 MNHNS and CDR2 SASEGT. The CDR3 DNA reads as TGTGCCAGCAGTGATAATGGGGGGAGAGGGACTGAAGCTTTCTTT. It translates to CASSDNGGRGTEAFF.

The V and J genes are TRBV7-9 and TRBJ2-3; D remains unclear. With 7 bases removed from V and 0 bases from J, the gap between germline ends came to 17 bases. This CDR3 spans 16 amino acids. Germline loops: CDR1 SEHNR, CDR2 FQNEAQ (reference sequence). CDR3 protein: CASTPGGSTSTDTQYF. CDR3 DNA sequence: TGTGCCAGCACCCCGGGCGGATCCACTAGCACAGATACGCAGTATTTT.

The chain has TRBV5-1 and TRBJ2-7, with D possibly matching TRBD2 (5 bases). Germline values: CDR1 SGHRS, CDR2 YFSETQ. This CDR3 is 13 amino acids long. The germline V and J ends were trimmed by 4 bases and 5 bases, with 13 bases remaining between them. The CDR3 DNA follows: TGCGCCAGCAGCACGGACGGGGTGGACGAGCAGTACTTC. Encoded protein: CASSTDGVDEQYF.

The chain has TRBV18 and TRBJ2-2; D remains unclear. Between the trimmed V and J ends, which lost 3 bases and 1 base, there was a span of 6 bases. CDR3 size: 14 residues. Germline V CDR1 and CDR2: KGHSH, LQKENI. CDR3 nucleotide sequence: TGTGCCAGCTCACCTCCCAAGAACACCGGGGAGCTGTTTTTT. Translated, it gives CASSPPKNTGELFF.

This clone occurred once. The rearrangement joins TRBV6-5 to TRBJ1-5; 12 bases fit TRBD1. The CDR3 runs 15 residues. The J segment lost 6 bases and the V segment lost 6 bases, leaving 6 bases of the junction unmatched. Germline values: CDR1 MNHEY, CDR2 SVGAGI. CDR3 DNA sequence: TGTGCCAGCAGCACGGGACAGGGGGCGGCTCAGCCCCAGCATTTT. Protein product: CASSTGQGAAQPQHF.

The gene calls are TRBV11-2 and TRBJ2-2; 7 bases are a match to TRBD2. Germline CDR1 is SGHAT and CDR2 is FQNNGV. V was pared by 4 bases and J by 0 bases, with 2 bases of the junction left unmatched. The CDR3 runs 15 residues. This CDR3 is CASSSTSTNTGELFF. CDR3 in DNA: TGTGCCAGCAGCTCGACTAGCACGAACACCGGGGAGCTGTTTTTT.

This chain links TRBV9 with TRBJ1-2; perhaps TRBD1 as D (5 bases). The germline V gene encodes CDR1 SGDLS and CDR2 YYNGEE. V was shortened by 4 bases and J by 5 bases, with 12 bases between the two germline ends. This CDR3 comprises 13 residues. CDR3: CASSPGAAYGYTF. CDR3 DNA: TGTGCCAGCAGCCCCGGGGCAGCATATGGCTACACCTTC.

A single count supports this clone. The chain is built from TRBV7-8 and TRBJ2-5; TRBD1 matches 9 bases. From germline, CDR1 is SGHVS and CDR2 FQNEAQ. The J segment lost 4 bases and the V segment lost 3 bases, leaving 3 bases of the junction unmatched. The CDR3 extends over 14 amino acids. As DNA, the CDR3 is TGTGCCAGCAGCTTCAACAGGGGGCGAGAGACCCAGTACTTC. Translation gives CASSFNRGRETQYF.

This clone was recorded only once. V gene TRBV21-1 combines with J gene TRBJ2-7; TRBD2 was called by the table and not checked on the DNA. TRBV21-1 is an annotated pseudogene. This CDR3 is built from 16 residues. CDR3 loop: CASPGRRLAGAHEQYF. In nucleotides, the CDR3 is TGTGCCAGCCCCGGGAGGAGATTAGCGGGAGCCCACGAGCAGTACTTC.

This clone was counted between two and nine times. The rearrangement joins TRBV10-2 to TRBJ2-7; D is uncertain. Germline V lookup: CDR1 WSHSY, CDR2 SAAADI. Trimming left V 9 bases short and J 4 bases short, with 1 base between. This CDR3 is 8 amino acids long. The CDR3 nucleotides are TGCGCCAGTTACGAGCAGTACTTC. This translates into CASYEQYF.

The V call is TRBV11-2, the J call TRBJ2-7; D is unresolved. The V end was cut by 0 bases, the J end by 5 bases, with 11 bases between. In germline, CDR1 is SGHAT, CDR2 FQNNGV. This CDR3 comprises 14 residues. CDR3 residues: CASSLDYLAHEQYF. Written as DNA, the CDR3 is TGTGCCAGCAGCTTAGATTACCTCGCCCACGAGCAGTACTTC.

V is TRBV21-1 and J is TRBJ2-7; no check of the table's D call, TRBD2, against the DNA was made. TRBV21-1 is labeled a pseudogene. This CDR3 is built from 18 residues. CDR3 loop: CASSPGGSSGSPGYEQYF. CDR3 coding DNA: TGTGCCAGCAGCCCTGGAGGGTCTAGCGGGAGTCCGGGTTACGAGCAGTACTTC.

This chain links TRBV15 with TRBJ1-5, with D hard to call. The CDR3 runs 15 residues. Per the germline V gene, CDR1 is LNHNV and CDR2 is YYDKDF (reference sequence). Deletions cut 0 bases from V and 4 bases from J, with 10 bases between. This chain's CDR3 is CATSRDFGENQPQHF. For the CDR3, the DNA is TGTGCCACCAGCAGAGATTTCGGAGAAAATCAGCCCCAGCATTTT.

In DNA, the CDR3 is TGTGCCAGCAGCTGGACAGGGCGAAGCTCCTATAATTCACCCCTCCACTTT. This codes for CASSWTGRSSYNSPLHF. The genes are TRBV7-9 and TRBJ1-6; TRBD1 matches at 8 bases. J was trimmed by 0 bases and V by 4 bases; bases with no gene match: 5. Germline CDR1 SEHNR, CDR2 FQNEAQ (reference sequence). CDR3 length: 17 amino acids.

This clone was seen only once. This chain joins TRBV6-2 or TRBV6-3 and TRBJ1-1, with D perhaps matching TRBD1 (6 bases). This CDR3 region has 15 residues. Trimming shortened V by 6 bases and J by 1 base, and 15 bases separated the two germline ends. Germline V lookup: CDR1 MNHEY, CDR2 SVGEGT. The CDR3 spells CASSWIGQPNTEAFF. The CDR3 DNA reads as TGTGCCAGCAGCTGGATTGGACAGCCGAACACTGAAGCTTTCTTT.

The rearrangement joins TRBV7-8 to TRBJ1-5, with D possibly TRBD1 on 5 matching bases. V lost 5 bases to trimming and J lost 7 bases, with 24 bases between them. This CDR3 is built from 17 residues. The germline CDR1 and CDR2 sequences are SGHVS and FQNEAQ. The CDR3 DNA reads TGTGCCAGCAGCCGTCGGCCACAGCCAAGCCCAGGGCAGCCCCAGCATTTT. This encodes CASSRRPQPSPGQPQHF.

The CDR3 protein is CARGGGTGYGGYTF. CDR3 in DNA: TGTGCCCGCGGGGGGGGGACAGGTTACGGTGGCTACACCTTC. J is TRBJ1-2 and V is TRBV2; 8 positions agree with TRBD1. The CDR3 is 14 residues long. V dropped 11 bases and J dropped 7; count of bases not matched to a gene: 15. In germline, CDR1 is SNHLY, CDR2 FYNNEI. Full variable domain (outside the CDR3, taken from reference TRBV2 and TRBJ1-2): EPEVTQTPSHQVTQMGQEVILRCVPISNHLYFYWYRQILGQKVEFLVSFYNNEISEKSEIFDDQFSVERPDGSNFTLKIRSTKLEDSAMYFCARGGGTGYGGYTFGSGTRLTVV.

CDR3 loop: CASSVAPQGLRPSPLHF. DNA of the CDR3: TGTGCCAGCAGCGTAGCCCCCCAGGGGCTTCGTCCTTCACCCCTCCACTTT. The rearrangement links TRBV9 to TRBJ1-6; TRBD1 is a possible D gene (6 bases). The CDR3 has 17 residues. V was shortened by 0 bases and J by 9 bases, with 19 bases between the two germline ends. Germline CDR1 and CDR2: SGDLS and YYNGEE.

This chain joins TRBV27 and TRBJ1-2; 10 bases are a match to TRBD1. The junction had 10 bases not matched to a gene; V was cut back by 4 bases and J by 8 bases. The CDR3 runs 15 residues. Germline V gene lookup returns CDR1 MNHEY and CDR2 SMNVEV (reference sequence). The CDR3 DNA sequence: TGTGCCAGCAGTTCCCCGGGACAGGGGCGGAGAGGCTACACCTTC. It translates to CASSSPGQGRRGYTF.

The chain uses TRBV28 and TRBJ2-1; no clear D gene. V was shortened by 8 bases and J by 0 bases, with 5 bases between the two germline ends. CDR3 length: 12 residues. Per the germline V gene, CDR1 is MDHEN and CDR2 is SYDVKM. The CDR3 here is CASSGSYNEQFF. The CDR3 DNA follows: TGTGCCAGCTCCGGCTCCTACAATGAGCAGTTCTTC.

The chain couples TRBV5-1 to TRBJ1-5; 9 nucleotides line up with TRBD1. The CDR3 loop spans 15 amino acids. Looked up from germline, CDR1 is SGHRS and CDR2 is YFSETQ. J gave up 6 bases and V 4 bases, and 8 bases lay outside the gene matches. This CDR3 is CASSPGTGLGQPQHF. The CDR3 DNA sequence: TGCGCCAGCAGCCCCGGGACAGGGCTCGGTCAGCCCCAGCATTTT.

This chain connects TRBV27 to TRBJ2-1, with D perhaps TRBD2 (6 bases). The CDR3 runs 15 residues. Looked up from germline, CDR1 is MNHEY and CDR2 is SMNVEV (reference sequence). Trimming stripped 8 bases from V and 1 base from J, with 15 bases between. CDR3 sequence reads: CASGREPRSYNEQFF. Written as DNA, the CDR3 is TGTGCCAGCGGGCGGGAACCGAGGTCCTACAATGAGCAGTTCTTC.

In its sample, this clone was seen once. V gene TRBV7-9 combines with J gene TRBJ2-2; TRBD1 might be the D (6 bases). Trimming left V 4 bases short and J 3 bases short, with 12 bases between. CDR1 and CDR2 from the germline V gene are SEHNR and FQNEAQ (reference sequence). The CDR3 covers 15 residues. The chain's CDR3 is CASSSGVGDTGELFF. The CDR3 coding sequence is TGTGCCAGCAGCTCAGGGGTTGGCGACACCGGGGAGCTGTTTTTT.